This entry describes one T cell receptor beta chain. Its specificity is not known. This CDR3 is 15 amino acids long. Germline CDR1 reads MNHEY; CDR2 reads SVGAGI. V lost 4 bases and J 0 bases, leaving 10 bases between the germline ends. Treatment meaning: oral pan-JAK inhibitor, 5-10 mg twice daily. These data originate in a study of CD8+ T cells in alopecia areata. Across the whole study: Patients received oral tofacitinib, 5 to 10 mg twice daily, for moderate-to-severe alopecia areata.

Overall study findings and caveats: Higher clonality was seen in lesional scalp than in normal scalp, especially in alopecia totalis/universalis. The study found TCR sharing across patients less clear than in mice, possibly for HLA reasons.

Following extraction, RNA underwent reverse transcription to cDNA, which served as the sequencing template. Assay used: immunoSEQ multiplex PCR; TCRdb lists only in-frame clones, some missing. Among around 120,000 clones listed, approximately 57% were seen once. This clonotype was obtained from a human donor with alopecia areata. Here the sequenced sample was CD4+ T cells sorted from blood, taken at week 4, from a patient treated with tofacitinib. The V gene is TRBV6-5, the J gene TRBJ1-5; D unclear. The CDR3 loop reads CASSSDTNSNQPQHF. In nucleotides, the CDR3 is TGTGCCAGCAGTTCAGACACGAATAGCAATCAGCCCCAGCATTTT.